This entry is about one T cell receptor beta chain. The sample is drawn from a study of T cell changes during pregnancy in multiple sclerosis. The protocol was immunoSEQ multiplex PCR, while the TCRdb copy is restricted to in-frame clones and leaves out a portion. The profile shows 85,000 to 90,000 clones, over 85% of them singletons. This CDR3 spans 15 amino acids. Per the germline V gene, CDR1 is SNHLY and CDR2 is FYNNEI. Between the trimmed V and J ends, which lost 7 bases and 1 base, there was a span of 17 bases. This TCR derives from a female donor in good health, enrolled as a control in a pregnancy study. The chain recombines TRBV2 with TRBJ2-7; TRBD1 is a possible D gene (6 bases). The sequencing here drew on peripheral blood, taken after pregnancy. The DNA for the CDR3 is TGTGCCAGCACCTTAACCGGGACATTTTCCTACGAGCAGTACTTC. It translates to CASTLTGTFSYEQYF.